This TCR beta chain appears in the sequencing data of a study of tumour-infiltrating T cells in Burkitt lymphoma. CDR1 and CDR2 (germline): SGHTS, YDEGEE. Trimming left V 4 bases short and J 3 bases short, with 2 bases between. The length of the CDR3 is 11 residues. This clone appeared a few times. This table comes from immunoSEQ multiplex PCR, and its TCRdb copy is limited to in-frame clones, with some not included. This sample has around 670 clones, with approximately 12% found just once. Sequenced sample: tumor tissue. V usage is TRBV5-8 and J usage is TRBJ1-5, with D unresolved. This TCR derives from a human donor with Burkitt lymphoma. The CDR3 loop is CASSLNQPQHF. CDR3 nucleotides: TGTGCCAGCAGCCTCAATCAGCCCCAGCATTTT.